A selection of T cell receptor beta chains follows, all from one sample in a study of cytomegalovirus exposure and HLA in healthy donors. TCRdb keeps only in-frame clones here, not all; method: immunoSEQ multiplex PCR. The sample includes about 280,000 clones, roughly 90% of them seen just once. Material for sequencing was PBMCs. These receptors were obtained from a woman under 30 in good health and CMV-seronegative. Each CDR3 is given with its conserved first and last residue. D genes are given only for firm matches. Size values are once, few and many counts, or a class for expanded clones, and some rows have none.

CDR3aa: CASSLGRRGEQFF
CDR3nt: TGTGCCAGCAGCTTAGGTCGAAGGGGTGAGCAGTTCTTC
j_gene: TRBJ2-1
v_gene: TRBV11-3
abundance: .
d_gene: .

CDR3aa: CASTLGGYGYTF
CDR3nt: TGTGCCAGTACGTTGGGGGGCTATGGCTACACCTTC
j_gene: TRBJ1-2
v_gene: TRBV19
abundance: .
d_gene: .

CDR3aa: CASTRASRGSGELFF
CDR3nt: TGTGCCAGCACCCGGGCCTCCCGAGGGTCCGGGGAGCTGTTTTTT
j_gene: TRBJ2-2
v_gene: TRBV6-5
abundance: once
d_gene: .

CDR3aa: CASSPEQDYGYTF
CDR3nt: TGTGCCAGCTCACCAGAACAGGACTATGGCTACACCTTC
j_gene: TRBJ1-2
v_gene: TRBV18
abundance: .
d_gene: .

CDR3aa: CASSLEDRATYEQYF
CDR3nt: TGTGCCAGCAGCCTTGAGGACAGGGCCACCTACGAGCAGTACTTC
j_gene: TRBJ2-7
v_gene: TRBV11-2
abundance: .
d_gene: TRBD1

CDR3aa: CASSRSTGNTEAFF
CDR3nt: TGTGCCAGCTCACGAAGTACAGGGAACACTGAAGCTTTCTTT
j_gene: TRBJ1-1
v_gene: TRBV18
abundance: .
d_gene: .

CDR3aa: CASSQAEGRNEQYF
CDR3nt: TGCGCCAGCAGCCAAGCTGAAGGGAGGAACGAGCAGTACTTC
j_gene: TRBJ2-7
v_gene: TRBV4-1
abundance: .
d_gene: .

CDR3aa: CAIRSLGPDTQYF
CDR3nt: TGTGCCATCAGGAGCCTGGGGCCAGATACGCAGTATTTT
j_gene: TRBJ2-3
v_gene: TRBV10-3
abundance: once
d_gene: .

CDR3aa: CSVKLADRGDYEQYF
CDR3nt: TGCAGCGTCAAGCTCGCGGACAGGGGGGACTACGAGCAGTACTTC
j_gene: TRBJ2-7
v_gene: TRBV29-1
abundance: .
d_gene: TRBD1

CDR3aa: CASSPGLAGGRGEQFF
CDR3nt: TGTGCCAGTAGTCCCGGACTAGCGGGGGGACGAGGTGAGCAGTTCTTC
j_gene: TRBJ2-1
v_gene: TRBV19
abundance: .
d_gene: TRBD2

CDR3aa: CASRASGGYTF
CDR3nt: TGTGCCAGCAGGGCATCTGGTGGCTACACCTTC
j_gene: TRBJ1-2
v_gene: TRBV6-5
abundance: .
d_gene: .

CDR3aa: CSGRQGSTDTQYF
CDR3nt: TGCAGCGGAAGACAGGGGAGCACAGATACGCAGTATTTT
j_gene: TRBJ2-3
v_gene: TRBV29-1
abundance: few
d_gene: TRBD1

CDR3aa: CASSPDTVGYTF
CDR3nt: TGTGCCAGCAGCCCCGACACGGTCGGCTACACCTTC
j_gene: TRBJ1-2
v_gene: TRBV11-2
abundance: .
d_gene: .

CDR3aa: CASSTEERVASTDTQYF
CDR3nt: TGTGCCAGCAGCACGGAAGAGCGGGTCGCTAGCACAGATACGCAGTATTTT
j_gene: TRBJ2-3
v_gene: TRBV7-2
abundance: .
d_gene: .

CDR3aa: CSSSPGIEAFF
CDR3nt: TGTTCCAGCAGCCCGGGTATTGAGGCTTTCTTT
j_gene: TRBJ1-1
v_gene: TRBV7-9
abundance: .
d_gene: .

CDR3aa: CASSQGSSMDYPKEQYF
CDR3nt: TGCGCCAGCAGCCAAGGTTCGAGCATGGACTACCCTAAAGAGCAGTACTTC
j_gene: TRBJ2-5
v_gene: TRBV4-1
abundance: .
d_gene: .